The present entry profiles one T cell receptor (beta chain) with its context. As processed by the authors: Reference gene primer amplification in the assay estimated nucleated cell counts. This table comes from immunoSEQ multiplex PCR, and its TCRdb copy is limited to in-frame clones, with some not included. The V and J calls and clone size come from that table; D and trimming were worked out from the DNA. The sample contains 350,000 or so clones, more than 70% of which appear only once. The data were taken from a study of blood T cell repertoires in COVID-19. Whole-study context: Spain, Italy and the United States supplied samples that represented acute and convalescent COVID-19. From T cells, B-cell-depleted T cells, or PBMCs came the material, which was cDNA or gDNA.

This CDR3 comprises 15 residues. Unmatched junction bases numbered 9, after V lost 3 bases and J lost 8 bases. Germline CDR1 reads SGHTA; CDR2 reads FQGTGA. This sequence joins TRBV7-3 and TRBJ2-1; 8 bases fit TRBD2. This receptor was identified in a woman aged 55-70 years with COVID-19, enrolled during active disease. Sample: peripheral blood. This CDR3 reads CASSFGGAFRDEQFF. CDR3 DNA: TGTGCCAGCAGCTTCGGGGGGGCTTTTAGAGATGAGCAGTTCTTC.